This record looks at one T cell receptor (beta chain) sequence and its context. Germline-derived CDR1 and CDR2 are SGHVS and FQNEAQ. The CDR3 runs to 14 residues. The V and J ends lost 3 bases and 15 bases, in that order; junction bases with no gene match: 13. As handled by the study authors: Reference gene primer amplification gave nucleated cell count estimates. Using immunoSEQ multiplex PCR, the repertoire was profiled, and TCRdb retains in-frame clones only, with some absent. The DNA gave D and trimming, while V, J and clone size come from that table. The data hold around 250,000 clones, with roughly 87% observed a single time. The data are from a study of blood T cell repertoires in COVID-19. For the study at large: Samples representing acute and convalescent COVID-19 were sourced from the United States, Italy and Spain. PBMCs, B-cell-depleted T cells, or T cells were the source of the cDNA or gDNA that made up the material.

This sequence was found in a woman aged 40 to 49 who had recovered from COVID-19. Sample: peripheral blood. The gene calls are TRBV7-8 and TRBJ2-1, with 8 bases identical to TRBD1. The CDR3 DNA follows: TGTGCCAGCAGCTTCTCAGGGGGCCCGGGAGAGATGTTCTTC. Amino acid sequence: CASSFSGGPGEMFF.